The next 17 T cell receptor beta chains were all read from a single sample in a study of human T cells and chemical hapten exposure. TCRdb analysed the RACE reads with MiXCR anew, one entry per CDR3 protein. The data contain about 380,000 distinct CDR3 sequences, around 4.8% of them singletons. Documented time point: patch test 1, 2 weeks after DPC sensitization. Indicated treatment: therapeutic diphenylcyclopropenone sensitization with weekly scalp DPC. Sequenced here: whole blood, sampled in connection with sensitization to the hapten diphenylcyclopropenone (DPC). The receptors come from a woman in her 50s with alopecia areata. Some clones in this sample may be carry-over from other donors' samples.

This clonotype has just a few counts. The chain employs TRBV28 and TRBJ2-5; D may be TRBD1 or TRBD2 (6 bases each). This CDR3 comprises 14 residues. V gave up 1 base and J gave up 5 bases, with 11 bases separating them. The germline CDR1 and CDR2 sequences are MDHEN and SYDVKM. In DNA form, the CDR3 reads TGTGCCAGCAGTTTATACGGGGGCAGGGAGACCCAGTACTTC. Protein: CASSLYGGRETQYF.

The V gene is TRBV11-2, the J gene TRBJ2-6, with 8 bases aligning to TRBD2. CDR1 is SGHAT and CDR2 is FQNNGV in the germline V gene. The junction had 15 bases not matched to a gene; V was cut back by 5 bases and J by 0 bases. There are 20 residues in the CDR3. The CDR3 DNA is TGTGCCAGCAGCAACAGGCGGCGCGGGGGGATTTCCTCTGGGGCCAACGTCCTGACTTTC. This sequence encodes CASSNRRRGGISSGANVLTF.

A few counts support this clonotype. This chain joins TRBV6-1 and TRBJ2-7; the match to TRBD2 covers 10 bases. The CDR3 extends over 12 amino acids. The V and J ends lost 10 bases and 5 bases, in that order; junction bases with no gene match: 5. Germline V gene data show CDR1 as MNHNS and CDR2 as SASEGT. The CDR3 spells CATTSGNDEQYF. In nucleotides, the CDR3 is TGTGCCACAACTAGCGGGAACGACGAGCAGTACTTC.

This clonotype was counted only a few times. The CDR3 coding sequence is TGTGCCAGCAGCTCAGGGACTATTAGGGGAGAGACCCAGTACTTC. This encodes CASSSGTIRGETQYF. J is TRBJ2-5 and V is TRBV7-9; 7 nucleotides agree with TRBD2. Germline CDR1 is SEHNR and CDR2 is FQNEAQ (reference sequence). The J segment lost 4 bases and the V segment lost 4 bases, leaving 9 bases of the junction unmatched. The CDR3 spans 15 residues.

This clonotype has at least ten counts. The chain combines TRBV12-3 or TRBV12-4 with TRBJ1-2; D possibly corresponds to TRBD1 (6 bases). V lost 5 bases and J lost 3, with 13 bases in between. The CDR3 runs to 14 residues. The CDR3, as DNA: TGTGCCAGCAGTCGTACAGGGATAGACTATGGCTACACCTTC. Residues: CASSRTGIDYGYTF.

This clonotype was observed at least ten times. The rearrangement uses TRBV6-1 and TRBJ2-7; maybe TRBD2 (6 bases). The germline V and J ends were trimmed by 2 bases and 4 bases, with 18 bases remaining between them. The CDR3 is 16 residues long. The germline gives CDR1 MNHNS, CDR2 SASEGT. The DNA for the CDR3 is TGTGCCAGCAGTGAACCGGCTTGGAGCGGGTATTACGAGCAGTACTTC. It yields the protein CASSEPAWSGYYEQYF.

At least ten counts were recorded for this clonotype. The chain uses TRBV5-1 and TRBJ1-5; D uncertain. The V and J ends lost 4 bases and 11 bases respectively, with 16 bases between them. Germline CDR1 SGHRS, CDR2 YFSETQ. There are 13 residues in the CDR3. CDR3 in amino acids: CASSLTPQSTQHF. The CDR3 nucleotides read TGCGCCAGCAGCCTGACACCACAAAGTACCCAGCATTTT.

The table lists this clonotype with many counts. The chain recombines TRBV20-1 with TRBJ1-5; D is ambiguous. The germline CDR1 and CDR2 sequences are DFQATT and SNEGSKA (reference sequence). The V end lost 1 base, the J end lost 2 bases, and 12 bases lay between the germline ends. The CDR3 has 15 amino acids. Here the CDR3 DNA reads TGCAGTGCTAGAGTAGAACAGTGGGGCAATCAGCCCCAGCATTTT. It is translated as CSARVEQWGNQPQHF.

This clonotype was seen at least ten times. The V call is TRBV28, the J call TRBJ2-2; D is perhaps TRBD1 (5 bases). CDR1 is MDHEN and CDR2 is SYDVKM in the germline V gene. The V and J ends lost 3 bases and 1 base respectively, with 9 bases between them. The CDR3 length is 15 residues. CDR3 sequence (DNA): TGTGCCAGCAGTTTTTCTACAGGGAACACCGGGGAGCTGTTTTTT. Protein product: CASSFSTGNTGELFF.

This clonotype has a count of ten or more. The V call is TRBV29-1, the J call TRBJ2-3, with 10 bases matching TRBD2. The germline CDR1 and CDR2 sequences are SQVTM and ANQGSEA. V trimming: 1 base; J trimming: 6 bases; junction bases outside the gene matches: 7. This CDR3 spans 15 amino acids. CDR3 loop: CSVEVGAGGHDTQYF. DNA for the CDR3: TGCAGCGTTGAAGTCGGAGCGGGAGGGCACGATACGCAGTATTTT.

This clonotype occurred a few times. The chain carries TRBV9 and TRBJ1-2; TRBD1 matches 7 bases. Germline trimming cut 3 bases from V and 8 bases from J; bases unmatched to any gene: 10. The CDR3 runs 14 residues. CDR1 is SGDLS and CDR2 is YYNGEE in the germline V gene. CDR3 DNA: TGTGCCAGCAGCGGAAACGACAGGGTTAAGGGCTACACCTTC. It encodes CASSGNDRVKGYTF.

The CDR3 region has the DNA TGCAGCGTTGATAGGACAGGTAATGAAGCTTTCTTT. Translated, it gives CSVDRTGNEAFF. The rearrangement uses TRBV29-1 and TRBJ1-1, with 7 bases matching TRBD1. This CDR3 spans 12 amino acids. V gave up 3 bases and J gave up 7 bases; unmatched junction bases: 5. Germline V lookup: CDR1 SQVTM, CDR2 ANQGSEA.

This clonotype was seen more than once but under ten times. The J gene is TRBJ1-2, the V gene TRBV7-2; D may be TRBD1 (5 bases). Trimming shortened V by 5 bases and J by 8 bases, and 18 bases separated the two germline ends. This CDR3 has 14 residues. The V gene's germline CDR1 is SGHTA and CDR2 FQGNSA. Here the CDR3 reads CASSKSRELSGYTF. CDR3 DNA sequence: TGTGCCAGCAGCAAATCCAGGGAACTAAGCGGCTACACCTTC.

This clonotype was observed many times. The rearrangement links TRBV4-3 to TRBJ1-4; TRBD1 is a possible D gene (5 bases). The germline V gene encodes CDR1 LGHNA and CDR2 YSLEER. V dropped 1 base and J dropped 5 bases, with 17 bases sitting between them. CDR3 length: 17 amino acids. The CDR3 here is CASSQALTGVGNEKLFF. The CDR3 DNA follows: TGCGCCAGCAGCCAAGCCCTAACGGGGGTAGGCAATGAAAAACTGTTTTTT.

The V call is TRBV11-2, the J call TRBJ1-2; 7 bases are a match to TRBD1. This CDR3 is 14 amino acids long. J lost 7 bases, V lost 0 bases, and 5 bases had no gene match. CDR1 is SGHAT and CDR2 is FQNNGV in the germline V gene. The DNA for the CDR3 is TGTGCCAGCAGCTTAGAAAAGGGGGCTGGTGGCTACACCTTC. It codes for CASSLEKGAGGYTF.

This clonotype was observed a few times. The V gene is TRBV5-1, the J gene TRBJ1-1; D is perhaps TRBD1 (6 bases). The CDR3 has 16 residues. The ends were cut back, 4 bases at V and 1 base at J, with 17 bases in the middle. CDR1 is SGHRS and CDR2 is YFSETQ in the germline V gene. The CDR3 DNA is TGCGCCAGCAGCCACTCGACGACAGGTCAGAACACTGAAGCTTTCTTT. It translates to CASSHSTTGQNTEAFF.

This clonotype was seen more than once but under ten times. J is TRBJ1-5 and V is TRBV6-4; D is undetermined. V shed 0 bases and J shed 2 bases, with 5 bases lying between them. From germline, CDR1 is MRHNA and CDR2 SNTAGT. CDR3 length: 14 amino acids. CDR3 loop: CASSDSYGNQPQHF. CDR3 in DNA: TGTGCCAGCAGTGACTCTTATGGCAATCAGCCCCAGCATTTT.